This entry is about one T cell receptor beta chain. Its antigen remains unidentified. These data come from a study of beta chain features in type 1 diabetes. Study-level points and caveats: Sequencing of cDNA might inflate the share of cells that strongly express TCR. It was possible that PCR favored shorter templates, equally so in patients and controls. VDJ junctions from patients with type 1 diabetes contained fewer insertions and more deletions.

Each sorted fraction was over 95% pure. The germline V gene has CDR1 MGHDK and CDR2 SYGVNS. V was cut by 6 bases and J by 0 bases, with 16 bases left in between. CDR3 length equals 16 residues. Investigators reverse transcribed all isolated RNA, so they sequenced expressed TCRB transcripts. Method: immunoSEQ multiplex PCR; TCRdb's copy keeps in-frame clones and lacks some. The data show a few hundred thousand clones, approximately 15% seen once. Sequencing was done on a sample of naive CD4+ T cells from blood. The V gene is TRBV25-1, the J gene TRBJ2-3, with D perhaps given as TRBD1 or TRBD2 (5 bases each). The receptor's source is a man aged 30-40 years in good health. This chain's CDR3 is CASSRGGGPSTDTQYF. DNA for the CDR3: TGTGCCAGCAGCCGGGGCGGCGGGCCTAGCACAGATACGCAGTATTTT.